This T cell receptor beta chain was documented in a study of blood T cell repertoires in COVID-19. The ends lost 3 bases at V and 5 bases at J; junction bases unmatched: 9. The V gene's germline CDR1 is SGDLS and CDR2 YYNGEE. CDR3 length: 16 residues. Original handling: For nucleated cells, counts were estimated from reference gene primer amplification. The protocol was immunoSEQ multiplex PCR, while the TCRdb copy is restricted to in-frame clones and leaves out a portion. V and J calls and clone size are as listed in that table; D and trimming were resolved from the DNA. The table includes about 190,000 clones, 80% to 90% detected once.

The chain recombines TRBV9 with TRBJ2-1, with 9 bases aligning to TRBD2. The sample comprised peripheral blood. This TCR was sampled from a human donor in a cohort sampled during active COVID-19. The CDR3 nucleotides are TGTGCCAGCAGCGGAGCCCGGGGACTAGCAGACAATGAGCAGTTCTTC. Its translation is CASSGARGLADNEQFF.